These T cell receptor beta chains were read from a single sample in a study of cytomegalovirus exposure and HLA in healthy donors. Sequencing used immunoSEQ multiplex PCR; TCRdb keeps in-frame clones, though not all of them. This table has about 76,000 clones, roughly 94% appearing once. Material for sequencing was PBMCs. All receptors derive from a man younger than 30 in good health and CMV-seropositive. CDR3s include the opening cysteine and the closing phenylalanine or tryptophan. The D gene is left open where the match is weak. Where a row states a size, it is once, few, many or the class of an expanded clone; other rows omit it.

NA	NA	TRBJ2-5	TRBV11-2	CASSLAPGFQETQYF	TGTGCCAGCAGCTTAGCGCCAGGGTTCCAAGAGACCCAGTACTTC
NA	TRBD1	TRBJ2-3	TRBV19	CASRPRTGVTQYF	TGTGCCAGTAGACCTAGGACAGGGGTTACGCAGTATTTT
NA	NA	TRBJ2-7	TRBV19	CASSRSGEQYF	TGTGCCAGTAGTAGATCAGGGGAGCAGTACTTC
once	TRBD1	TRBJ2-1	TRBV2	CASSKRDRGYHEQFF	TGTGCCAGCAGCAAACGGGACAGGGGTTATCATGAGCAGTTCTTC
NA	NA	TRBJ2-7	TRBV6-5	CASGPLLAYEQYF	TGTGCCAGCGGGCCTCTTTTAGCCTACGAGCAGTACTTC
NA	NA	TRBJ1-2	TRBV11-3	CASSEDSYGYTF	TGTGCCAGCAGCGAAGACAGCTATGGCTACACCTTC
NA	NA	TRBJ2-1	TRBV2	CASSEGRRVSSYNEQFF	TGTGCCAGCAGTGAAGGGAGGCGGGTGAGCTCCTACAATGAGCAGTTCTTC
NA	TRBD1	TRBJ1-4	TRBV28	CASSPDRGDEKLFF	TGTGCCAGCAGCCCGGACAGGGGCGACGAAAAACTGTTTTTT
NA	TRBD2	TRBJ2-7	TRBV27	CASSLYSPGTSGSRSHEQYF	TGTGCCAGCAGTTTATACTCCCCCGGGACTAGCGGGAGCAGGTCCCACGAGCAGTACTTC
once	NA	TRBJ2-7	TRBV6-5	CASSVTAYEQYF	TGTGCCAGCAGTGTTACAGCCTACGAGCAGTACTTC
NA	TRBD1	TRBJ1-2	TRBV28	CASSFQGAVYGYTF	TGTGCCAGCAGTTTCCAGGGGGCGGTCTATGGCTACACCTTC
NA	NA	TRBJ2-5	TRBV5-1	CASSLDLTGGTQYF	TGCGCCAGCAGCTTGGACTTGACCGGGGGGACCCAGTACTTC
once	NA	TRBJ1-5	TRBV7-9	CASSLGQSNQPQHF	TGTGCCAGCAGCTTGGGGCAGAGCAATCAGCCCCAGCATTTT
once	NA	TRBJ2-7	TRBV6-1	CASSERAGRHYEQYF	TGTGCCAGCAGTGAAAGGGCAGGGAGGCACTACGAGCAGTACTTC
NA	TRBD1	TRBJ2-1	TRBV30	CAWSPRQGLPNEQFF	TGTGCCTGGAGTCCCCGACAGGGGTTGCCCAATGAGCAGTTCTTC
NA	NA	TRBJ1-2	TRBV28	CASSLSGTSLLYGYTF	TGTGCCAGCAGTTTGTCCGGGACAAGTCTACTTTATGGCTACACCTTC
NA	TRBD2	TRBJ2-1	TRBV7-8	CASSFGLRDYPNNEQFF	TGTGCCAGCAGCTTCGGCCTCCGGGACTATCCTAACAATGAGCAGTTCTTC
NA	TRBD1	TRBJ1-5	TRBV28	CASSSRQGKSQPQHF	TGTGCCAGCAGTTCCCGACAGGGAAAAAGTCAGCCCCAGCATTTT
NA	NA	TRBJ2-3	TRBV28	CASSLGQPTDTQYF	TGTGCCAGCAGTTTGGGCCAGCCCACAGATACGCAGTATTTT
NA	TRBD1	TRBJ1-1	TRBV6-5	CASTSGRGRGTEAFF	TGTGCCAGCACCTCCGGTAGGGGGCGGGGAACTGAAGCTTTCTTT
NA	NA	TRBJ2-3	TRBV5-1	CASSWPPDTPRGDTQYF	TGCGCCAGCAGCTGGCCCCCGGACACCCCAAGGGGAGATACGCAGTATTTT
NA	NA	TRBJ2-1	TRBV20-1	CSASALWEQFF	TGCAGTGCTAGCGCTCTATGGGAGCAGTTCTTC
once	TRBD1	TRBJ2-2	TRBV10-3	CAISRQGARSTGELFF	TGTGCCATCAGCAGACAGGGGGCGAGGTCCACCGGGGAGCTGTTTTTT
NA	NA	TRBJ2-4	TRBV5-1	CASSLDLNIQYF	TGCGCCAGCAGCTTGGACTTAAACATTCAGTACTTC
NA	TRBD2	TRBJ2-3	TRBV15	CATSRVKEGGRDTQYF	TGTGCCACCAGCAGAGTAAAGGAGGGCGGGAGGGATACGCAGTATTTT
NA	TRBD1	TRBJ2-5	TRBV28	CASSSGQGRFQETQYF	TGTGCCAGCAGTTCGGGACAGGGAAGGTTCCAAGAGACCCAGTACTTC
NA	NA	TRBJ1-2	TRBV28	CASSLSQGGYTF	TGTGCCAGCAGTTTGTCACAGGGAGGCTACACCTTC
NA	NA	TRBJ2-3	TRBV9	CASSPRQIYTDTQYF	TGTGCCAGCAGCCCCCGACAGATCTACACAGATACGCAGTATTTT
NA	TRBD1	TRBJ2-7	TRBV7-3	CASSLGQNYEQYF	TGTGCCAGCAGCTTGGGACAGAACTACGAGCAGTACTTC
NA	TRBD2	TRBJ2-3	TRBV10-3	CAISEPSGLEGADTQYF	TGTGCCATCAGTGAGCCTTCGGGACTAGAAGGTGCAGATACGCAGTATTTT
NA	TRBD1	TRBJ1-5	TRBV19	CASSIDLGGGMQPQHF	TGTGCCAGTAGTATAGATCTCGGAGGGGGCATGCAGCCCCAGCATTTT
NA	NA	TRBJ2-2	TRBV30	CAWRGSSNPNTGELFF	TGTGCCTGGAGGGGCAGTTCCAATCCGAACACCGGGGAGCTGTTTTTT
NA	TRBD1	TRBJ1-3	TRBV7-9	CASSPGDSPSGNTIYF	TGTGCCAGCAGCCCGGGGGACAGCCCCTCTGGAAACACCATATATTTT
once	NA	TRBJ2-3	TRBV10-1	CASSGTTSSTDTQYF	TGCGCCAGCAGTGGGACTACTTCTAGCACAGATACGCAGTATTTT
NA	NA	TRBJ1-5	TRBV27	CASSSTQLSNQPQHF	TGTGCCAGCAGCTCGACACAGCTTAGCAATCAGCCCCAGCATTTT
NA	NA	TRBJ2-6	TRBV10-1	CASSYAQSRANVLTF	TGCGCCAGCAGTTACGCACAAAGTCGGGCCAACGTCCTGACTTTC
once	TRBD2	TRBJ2-7	TRBV10-2	CASSEDVGGPYEQYF	TGCGCCAGCAGTGAGGACGTGGGAGGGCCCTACGAGCAGTACTTC
NA	TRBD2	TRBJ2-1	TRBV7-9	CASSLVGRMASGSYEQFF	TGTGCCAGCAGCTTGGTGGGGCGTATGGCTAGCGGGAGTTATGAGCAGTTCTTC
NA	NA	TRBJ2-7	TRBV2	CASSAENLSSYEQYF	TGTGCCAGCAGCGCGGAAAATCTTAGCTCCTACGAGCAGTACTTC
NA	NA	TRBJ1-1	TRBV28	CASSPDRRRLNTEAFF	TGTGCCAGCAGTCCCGACAGGCGTCGATTGAACACTGAAGCTTTCTTT
NA	TRBD1	TRBJ2-1	TRBV6-6	CASSPRTGPDEQFF	TGTGCCAGCAGCCCCCGGACAGGGCCCGATGAGCAGTTCTTC
NA	TRBD2	TRBJ2-1	TRBV5-1	CASTGRGGRADEQFF	TGCGCCAGCACCGGGCGGGGCGGGAGGGCCGATGAGCAGTTCTTC
once	TRBD1	TRBJ1-1	TRBV19	CASSLRTGDTEAFF	TGTGCCAGTAGTCTCAGGACAGGGGACACTGAAGCTTTCTTT
NA	TRBD2	TRBJ2-1	TRBV29-1	CSAREPQREQFF	TGCAGCGCGCGGGAGCCTCAACGTGAGCAGTTCTTC
NA	NA	TRBJ1-2	TRBV2	CASTRRTVANYGYTF	TGTGCCAGCACCAGAAGGACAGTAGCTAACTATGGCTACACCTTC
NA	TRBD1	TRBJ2-1	TRBV6-6	CASSGQGGNEQFF	TGTGCCAGCAGTGGACAGGGAGGCAATGAGCAGTTCTTC
NA	TRBD2	TRBJ2-2	TRBV28	CASSSERLAGSGELFF	TGTGCCAGCAGTTCGGAGCGGCTAGCGGGTAGCGGGGAGCTGTTTTTT
NA	NA	TRBJ1-1	TRBV7-6	CASSPSGYTEAFF	TGTGCCAGCAGCCCATCAGGGTATACTGAAGCTTTCTTT
NA	NA	TRBJ1-1	TRBV6-5	CASARQMNTEAFF	TGTGCCAGCGCCCGACAGATGAACACTGAAGCTTTCTTT
NA	NA	TRBJ2-7	TRBV30	CAWSVGVGLSYEQYF	TGTGCCTGGAGTGTGGGGGTGGGACTCTCCTACGAGCAGTACTTC
once	TRBD1	TRBJ2-7	TRBV30	CAWSVLRTGTFYEQYF	TGTGCCTGGAGTGTACTGAGGACAGGGACCTTCTACGAGCAGTACTTC
NA	TRBD2	TRBJ2-3	TRBV27	CASTMATSGSVKDTQYF	TGTGCCAGCACTATGGCGACTAGCGGGAGTGTCAAGGATACGCAGTATTTT
NA	NA	TRBJ2-7	TRBV30	CAWTQGNSFSEQYF	TGTGCCTGGACCCAAGGTAACAGTTTCAGCGAGCAGTACTTC